The 8 T cell receptor beta chains below all came from one sample that was sequenced in a study of cytomegalovirus exposure and HLA in healthy donors. PCR was performed using 60 Vbeta and 13 Jbeta primers. Only in-frame clones appear in the TCRdb table, and some are missing; sequencing was by immunoSEQ multiplex PCR. The table records around 160,000 clones, over 65% of them present only once. Sequences were obtained from PBMCs. The receptors were sampled from a man in his forties in good health and CMV-seropositive.

V is TRBV7-2 and J is TRBJ1-5; D gene unclear. The CDR3 has 15 residues. Germline V CDR1 and CDR2: SGHTA, FQGNSA. V was pared by 1 base and J by 1 base, with 8 bases between. The CDR3 loop reads CASSLVGRSNQPQHF. The CDR3 DNA reads as TGTGCCAGCAGCTTAGTAGGCAGGAGCAATCAGCCCCAGCATTTT.

In its sample, this clone was seen once. The chain recombines TRBV19 with TRBJ2-2; the match to TRBD2 covers 12 bases. This CDR3 contains 15 residues. Germline V gene sequence: CDR1 LNHDA, CDR2 SQIVND (reference sequence). The V segment lost 5 bases and the J segment 8 bases; nucleotides outside the gene matches: 6. CDR3 sequence reads: CASSLRLAGDGELFF. In DNA form, the CDR3 reads TGTGCCAGTAGTCTAAGACTAGCGGGAGATGGGGAGCTGTTTTTT.

The chain combines TRBV30 with TRBJ1-1, with no clear D. The CDR3 length is 13 residues. Between the trimmed V and J ends, which lost 4 bases and 2 bases, there was a span of 11 bases. Germline V gene sequence: CDR1 GTSNPN, CDR2 SVGIG (reference sequence). CDR3 in DNA: TGTGCCTGGAAGTTGGGAGGAAACACTGAAGCTTTCTTT. Its translation is CAWKLGGNTEAFF.

This chain joins TRBV5-5 and TRBJ2-7; 10 nucleotides match TRBD1. With 4 bases clipped from V and 5 bases from J, the junction kept 3 bases outside the gene matches. The CDR3 sequence is 13 residues long. Germline lookup yields CDR1 SGHKS and CDR2 YYEKEE (reference sequence). The CDR3 is CASSPDRGHEQYF. The DNA of the CDR3 is TGTGCCAGCAGCCCCGACAGGGGGCACGAGCAGTACTTC.

The chain recombines TRBV15 with TRBJ2-1; the match to TRBD2 covers 10 bases. The CDR3 consists of 16 residues. Germline V gene lookup returns CDR1 LNHNV and CDR2 YYDKDF (reference sequence). V was clipped by 3 bases and J by 3 bases; unmatched bases: 5. The CDR3 bases are TGTGCCACCAGCAGGGGACTAGCGAGAAACTACAATGAGCAGTTCTTC. Protein: CATSRGLARNYNEQFF.

This clone was detected only once. DNA for the CDR3: TGCGCCAGCAGTAACAGGGGGCTGGACGAAAAACTGTTTTTT. Translating it yields CASSNRGLDEKLFF. This chain connects TRBV10-2 to TRBJ1-4; 9 bases fit TRBD1. Germline V gives CDR1 WSHSY, CDR2 SAAADI. J lost 8 bases, V lost 5 bases, and 6 bases had no gene match. The CDR3 consists of 14 residues.

The rearrangement links TRBV5-1 to TRBJ2-5, with 11 bases that match TRBD2. With 1 base clipped from V and 6 bases from J, the junction kept 5 bases outside the gene matches. This CDR3 comprises 15 residues. The germline gives CDR1 SGHRS, CDR2 YFSETQ. CDR3 sequence reads: CASSLTSGRAKTQYF. The CDR3 DNA reads as TGCGCCAGCAGCTTGACTAGCGGGAGAGCTAAGACCCAGTACTTC.

This clone has only one observation. The chain is built from TRBV9 and TRBJ1-5, with TRBD1 matching over 8 bases. V dropped 2 bases and J dropped 2; count of bases not matched to a gene: 3. This CDR3 is 15 amino acids long. Germline V lookup: CDR1 SGDLS, CDR2 YYNGEE. DNA for the CDR3: TGTGCCAGCAGCGTGGGGGGACAGGGCAATCAGCCCCAGCATTTT. As protein: CASSVGGQGNQPQHF.